Following are 15 T cell receptor beta chains from one sample sequenced in a study of PD-1 and CTLA-4 blockade in melanoma. The assay was immunoSEQ multiplex PCR, and TCRdb's table has in-frame clones only and misses some. This sample has 25,000 to 30,000 clones, with roughly nine tenths found just once. This specimen consisted of CD8+ T cells from peripheral blood, obtained before anti-PD-1 treatment. The receptors were gathered from a human donor with melanoma.

The chain carries TRBV3-1 (or the pseudogene TRBV3-2) and TRBJ2-3; D ambiguous. The length of the CDR3 is 14 residues. Germline assignment: CDR1 LGHDT and CDR2 YNNKEL (reference sequence). V lost 0 bases to trimming and J lost 2 bases, with 6 bases between them. The CDR3 protein is CASSQEADTDTQYF. As DNA, the CDR3 is TGTGCCAGCAGCCAAGAGGCCGACACAGATACGCAGTATTTT.

The chain recombines TRBV30 with TRBJ2-3; D unresolved. The ends were cut back, 2 bases at V and 6 bases at J, with 9 bases in the middle. The CDR3 has 12 residues. The germline V gene encodes CDR1 GTSNPN and CDR2 SVGIG (reference sequence). CDR3 DNA: TGTGCCTGGAGTTCGACAACGGATACGCAGTATTTT. Its protein is CAWSSTTDTQYF.

The V call is TRBV6-5, the J call TRBJ2-3; D remains unclear. Germline-derived CDR1 and CDR2 are MNHEY and SVGAGI. The ends were cut back, 4 bases at V and 5 bases at J, with 16 bases in the middle. CDR3 size: 15 residues. CDR3 sequence: CASSFGGPEIDTQYF. The DNA for the CDR3 is TGTGCCAGCAGTTTTGGCGGCCCGGAGATAGATACGCAGTATTTT.

This rearrangement joins TRBV27 to TRBJ1-5; D call uncertain. V lost 3 bases to trimming and J lost 0 bases, with 3 bases between them. CDR1 and CDR2 from the germline V gene are MNHEY and SMNVEV (reference sequence). The CDR3 totals 13 residues. CDR3 residues: CASSFSSNQPQHF. The CDR3 DNA reads TGTGCCAGCAGTTTCTCTAGCAATCAGCCCCAGCATTTT.

This clone was recorded a few times. V usage is TRBV7-9 and J usage is TRBJ1-1; no clear D gene. The germline V gene encodes CDR1 SEHNR and CDR2 FQNEAQ (reference sequence). V shed 3 bases and J shed 4 bases, with 9 bases lying between them. CDR3 length equals 13 residues. CDR3 sequence: CASSFPVGTEAFF. The CDR3 region has the DNA TGTGCCAGCAGCTTCCCAGTAGGCACTGAAGCTTTCTTT.

This clone turned up a few times. This chain joins TRBV28 and TRBJ2-2; possible D gene TRBD1, 6 bases. Germline assignment: CDR1 MDHEN and CDR2 SYDVKM. This CDR3 is built from 21 residues. The ends were cut back, 3 bases at V and 0 bases at J, with 26 bases in the middle. The CDR3 is CASSFRPGQKQDPANTGELFF. CDR3 sequence (DNA): TGTGCCAGCAGTTTCCGACCGGGACAAAAACAAGACCCAGCGAACACCGGGGAGCTGTTTTTT.

This clone has just a few counts. This sequence joins TRBV4-1 and TRBJ1-1; possible D gene TRBD1, 5 bases. The CDR3 consists of 15 residues. With 1 base removed from V and 3 bases from J, the gap between germline ends came to 12 bases. Germline-derived CDR1 and CDR2 are MGHRA and YSYEKL. This chain's CDR3 is CASSQARGGDTEAFF. DNA for the CDR3: TGCGCCAGCAGCCAAGCTCGGGGGGGAGACACTGAAGCTTTCTTT.

V and J are TRBV7-9 and TRBJ2-7; D is unresolved. Between the trimmed V and J ends, which lost 1 base and 4 bases, there was a span of 11 bases. The CDR3 contains 14 residues. Germline assignment: CDR1 SEHNR and CDR2 FQNEAQ (reference sequence). CDR3 nucleotide sequence: TGTGCCAGCAGCTTAGGCTTACAGTTTTACGAGCAGTACTTC. It translates to CASSLGLQFYEQYF. Full variable domain (remainder filled in from reference TRBV7-9 and TRBJ2-7): DTGVSQNPRHKITKRGQNVTFRCDPISEHNRLYWYRQTLGQGPEFLTYFQNEAQLEKSRLLSDRFSAERPKGSFSTLEIQRTEQGDSAMYLCASSLGLQFYEQYFGPGTRLTVT.

This chain links TRBV29-1 with TRBJ2-7; TRBD1 aligns across 12 bases. This CDR3 has 14 residues. Germline CDR1 is SQVTM and CDR2 is ANQGSEA. V lost 6 bases to trimming and J lost 4 bases; unmatched junction nucleotides: 7. The DNA of the CDR3 is TGCAGCGTGGCACCGGGACAGGGGGCATACGAGCAGTACTTC. Amino acids: CSVAPGQGAYEQYF.

The V gene is TRBV15, the J gene TRBJ1-2; 8 bases are shared with TRBD1. Per the germline V gene, CDR1 is LNHNV and CDR2 is YYDKDF (reference sequence). CDR3 size: 16 residues. With V trimmed by 0 bases and J by 4 bases, 7 bases remained unmatched. The CDR3 sequence: CATSRDLGQAPYGYTF. CDR3 DNA sequence: TGTGCCACCAGCAGAGATCTGGGACAGGCCCCCTATGGCTACACCTTC. Full variable domain (remainder filled in from reference TRBV15 and TRBJ1-2): DAMVIQNPRYQVTQFGKPVTLSCSQTLNHNVMYWYQQKSSQAPKLLFHYYDKDFNNEADTPDNFQSRRPNTSFCFLDIRSPGLGDTAMYLCATSRDLGQAPYGYTFGSGTRLTVV.

The chain combines TRBV6-5 with TRBJ2-2; D possibly uses TRBD1 or TRBD2 (6 bases each). Trimming took off 7 bases at V and 4 bases at J, with 13 bases between the two ends. Per the germline V gene, CDR1 is MNHEY and CDR2 is SVGAGI. CDR3 length equals 14 residues. This CDR3 is CASTSGGSTGELFF. The CDR3 DNA follows: TGTGCCAGCACCTCCGGGGGCTCCACCGGGGAGCTGTTTTTT.

The rearrangement links TRBV13 to TRBJ1-2, with TRBD1 matching 9 bases. Trimming took 5 bases from V and 8 from J; bases not matched to a gene: 9. Germline V gives CDR1 PRHDT, CDR2 FYEKMQ (reference sequence). The CDR3 contains 14 residues. In DNA, the CDR3 is TGTGCCAGCAGCCCAGGACAGGGGCCGGGGGGCTACACCTTC. Translating it yields CASSPGQGPGGYTF.

The chain is built from TRBV5-5 and TRBJ1-3; possible D gene TRBD1, 5 bases. Between the trimmed V and J ends, which lost 4 bases and 0 bases, there was a span of 11 bases. Germline CDR1 SGHKS, CDR2 YYEKEE (reference sequence). CDR3 length: 15 residues. CDR3 sequence: CASSPGRISGNTIYF. The DNA of the CDR3 is TGTGCCAGCAGCCCGGGACGGATCTCTGGAAACACCATATATTTT.

The sample holds a few counts of this clone. This sequence joins TRBV11-2 and TRBJ1-1; 7 positions agree with TRBD1. The CDR3 loop spans 12 amino acids. The germline V gene encodes CDR1 SGHAT and CDR2 FQNNGV. J gave up 8 bases and V 4 bases, and 4 bases lay outside the gene matches. The CDR3 is CASSSGQAEAFF. CDR3 bases: TGTGCCAGCAGCTCAGGACAGGCGGAAGCTTTCTTT.

The gene calls are TRBV2 and TRBJ1-6; D is unclear. CDR1 is SNHLY, CDR2 FYNNEI, per germline. The CDR3 runs to 12 residues. Trimming stripped 7 bases from V and 7 bases from J, with 8 bases between. The CDR3 sequence is CASTVHNSPLHF. CDR3 sequence (DNA): TGTGCCAGCACCGTTCACAATTCACCCCTCCACTTT.